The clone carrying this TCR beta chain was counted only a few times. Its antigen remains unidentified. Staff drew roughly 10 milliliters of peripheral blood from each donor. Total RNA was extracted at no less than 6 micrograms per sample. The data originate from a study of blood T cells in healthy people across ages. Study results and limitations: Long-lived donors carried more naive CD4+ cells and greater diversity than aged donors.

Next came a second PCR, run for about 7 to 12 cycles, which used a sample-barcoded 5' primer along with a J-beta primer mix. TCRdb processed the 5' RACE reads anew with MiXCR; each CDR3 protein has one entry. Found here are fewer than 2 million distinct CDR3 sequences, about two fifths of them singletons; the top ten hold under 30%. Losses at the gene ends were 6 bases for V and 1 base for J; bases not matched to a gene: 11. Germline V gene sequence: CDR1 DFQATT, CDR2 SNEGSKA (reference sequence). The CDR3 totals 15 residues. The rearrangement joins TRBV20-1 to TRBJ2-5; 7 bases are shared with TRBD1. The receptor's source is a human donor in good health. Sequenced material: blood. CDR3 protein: CSAPAWDSTQETQYF. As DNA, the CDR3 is TGCAGTGCCCCAGCGTGGGACAGCACCCAAGAGACCCAGTACTTC.